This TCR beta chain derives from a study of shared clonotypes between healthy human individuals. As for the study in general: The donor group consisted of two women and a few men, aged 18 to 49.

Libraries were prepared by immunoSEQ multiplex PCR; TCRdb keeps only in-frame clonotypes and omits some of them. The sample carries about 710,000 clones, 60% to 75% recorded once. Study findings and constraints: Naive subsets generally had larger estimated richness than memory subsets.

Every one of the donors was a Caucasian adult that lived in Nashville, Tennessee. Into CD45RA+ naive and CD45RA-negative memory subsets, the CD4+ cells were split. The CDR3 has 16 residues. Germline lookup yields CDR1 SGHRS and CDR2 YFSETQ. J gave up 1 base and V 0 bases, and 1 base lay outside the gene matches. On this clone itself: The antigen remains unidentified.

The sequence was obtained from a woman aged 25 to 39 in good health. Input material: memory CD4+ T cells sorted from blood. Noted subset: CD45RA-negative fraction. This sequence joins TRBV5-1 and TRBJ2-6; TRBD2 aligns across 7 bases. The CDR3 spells CASSLAGRSGANVLTF. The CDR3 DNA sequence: TGCGCCAGCAGCTTGGCCGGGAGGTCTGGGGCCAACGTCCTGACTTTC.